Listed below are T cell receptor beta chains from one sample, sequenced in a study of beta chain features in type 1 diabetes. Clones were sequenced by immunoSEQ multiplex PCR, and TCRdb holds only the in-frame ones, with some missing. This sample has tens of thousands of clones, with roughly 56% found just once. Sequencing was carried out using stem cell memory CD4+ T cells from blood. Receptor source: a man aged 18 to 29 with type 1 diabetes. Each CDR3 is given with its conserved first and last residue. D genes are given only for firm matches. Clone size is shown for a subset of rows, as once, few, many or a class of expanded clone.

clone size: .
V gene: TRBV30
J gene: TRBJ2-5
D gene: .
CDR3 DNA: TGTGCCTGGACCCTTCCCACCCCCCGGTGGAGGAAGCAAGAGACCCAGTACTTC
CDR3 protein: CAWTLPTPRWRKQETQYF

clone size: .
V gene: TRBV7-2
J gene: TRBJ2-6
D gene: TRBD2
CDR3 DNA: TGTGCCAGCAGCCAGACTAGCGGAGCATCTGGGGCCAACGTCCTGACTTTC
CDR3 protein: CASSQTSGASGANVLTF

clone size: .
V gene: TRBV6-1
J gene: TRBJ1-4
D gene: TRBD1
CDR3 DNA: TGTGCCAGCAGCCGGGACAGGTCCGAAAAACTGTTTTTT
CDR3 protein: CASSRDRSEKLFF

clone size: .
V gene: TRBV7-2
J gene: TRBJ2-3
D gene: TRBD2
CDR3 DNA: TGTGCCAGCAGCCCTAGCGGTGCGGGAGGTCACACAGATACGCAGTATTTT
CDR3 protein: CASSPSGAGGHTDTQYF

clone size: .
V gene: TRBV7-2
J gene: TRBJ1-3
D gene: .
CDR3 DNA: TGTGCCAGCAGCCAAACAGGCTCTGGAAACACCATATATTTT
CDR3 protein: CASSQTGSGNTIYF

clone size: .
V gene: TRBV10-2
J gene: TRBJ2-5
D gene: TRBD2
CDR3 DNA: TGCGCCAGCAGTAACCCCCGTGGTCTAGCGGGAAGTCGAGAGACCCAGTACTTC
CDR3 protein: CASSNPRGLAGSRETQYF

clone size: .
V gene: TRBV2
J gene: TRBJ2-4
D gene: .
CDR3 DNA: TGTGCCAGCAGTACGAATATAGAAAACATTCAGTACTTC
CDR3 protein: CASSTNIENIQYF

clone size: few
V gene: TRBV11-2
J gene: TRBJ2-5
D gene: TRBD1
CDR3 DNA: TGTGCCAGCAGCCCGGGACAGGGATATCAAGAGACCCAGTACTTC
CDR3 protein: CASSPGQGYQETQYF

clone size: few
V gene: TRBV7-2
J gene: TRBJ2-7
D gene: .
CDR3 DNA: TGTGCCAGCAGCCCACAGGGCCACGAGCAGTACTTC
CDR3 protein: CASSPQGHEQYF

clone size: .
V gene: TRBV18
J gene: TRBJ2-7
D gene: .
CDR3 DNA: TGTGCCAGCTCACCACCGTCGGTTTACGAGCAGTACTTC
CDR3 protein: CASSPPSVYEQYF

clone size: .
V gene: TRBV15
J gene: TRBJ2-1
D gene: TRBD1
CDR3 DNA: TGTGCCACCAGCAGCGGAACGGGACAGGGTAACAATGAGCAGTTCTTC
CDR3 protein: CATSSGTGQGNNEQFF

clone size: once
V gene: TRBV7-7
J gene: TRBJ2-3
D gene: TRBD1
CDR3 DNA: TGTGCCAGCAGCGCCGGGACAGGGGCGGGAGATACGCAGTATTTT
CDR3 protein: CASSAGTGAGDTQYF

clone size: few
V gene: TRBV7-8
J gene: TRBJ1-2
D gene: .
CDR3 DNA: TGTGCCAGCAGCCAAGCTTCCTATGGCTACACCTTC
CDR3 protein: CASSQASYGYTF

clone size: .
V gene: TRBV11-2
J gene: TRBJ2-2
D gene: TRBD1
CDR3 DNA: TGTGCCAGCAGTTACACAGGGGGCGCGCTATCAACCGGGGAGCTGTTTTTT
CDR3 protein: CASSYTGGALSTGELFF

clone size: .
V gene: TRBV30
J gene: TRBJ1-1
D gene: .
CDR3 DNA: TGTGCCTGGAGTGTTTCAGGGTTCACTGAAGCTTTCTTT
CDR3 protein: CAWSVSGFTEAFF

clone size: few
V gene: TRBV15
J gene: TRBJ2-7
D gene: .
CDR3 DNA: TGTGCCACCAGCAGAGATTTAACGGGGGGCCTCGACGAGCAGTACTTC
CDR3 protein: CATSRDLTGGLDEQYF

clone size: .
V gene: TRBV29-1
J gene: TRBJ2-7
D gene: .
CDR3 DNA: TGCAGCGTTGGTCAGGGCAACGAGCAGTACTTC
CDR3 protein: CSVGQGNEQYF

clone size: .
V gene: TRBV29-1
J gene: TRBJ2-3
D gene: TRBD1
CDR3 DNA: TGCAGCGTTGAACAGACAGGGTCAGATACGCAGTATTTT
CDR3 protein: CSVEQTGSDTQYF

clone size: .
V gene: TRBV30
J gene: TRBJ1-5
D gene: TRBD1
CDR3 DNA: TGTGCCTGGAGCCCTGGGGACAGGAGAGCGAACTTTTATAGCAATCAGCCCCAGCATTTT
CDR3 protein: CAWSPGDRRANFYSNQPQHF

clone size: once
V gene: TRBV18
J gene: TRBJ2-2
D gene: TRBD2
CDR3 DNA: TGTGCCAGCTCACCACTAGCGGGATACACCGGGGAGCTGTTTTTT
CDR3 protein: CASSPLAGYTGELFF

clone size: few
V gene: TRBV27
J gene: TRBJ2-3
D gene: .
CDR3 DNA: TGTGCCAGCAGGCCAAGACCCGACAGAATCACAGATACGCAGTATTTT
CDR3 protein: CASRPRPDRITDTQYF

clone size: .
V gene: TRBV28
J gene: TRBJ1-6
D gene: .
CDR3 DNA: TGTGCCAGCAGTTTTTCTCAAGCGCCCCTCCACTTT
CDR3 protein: CASSFSQAPLHF

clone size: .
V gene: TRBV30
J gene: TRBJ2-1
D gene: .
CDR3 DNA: TGTGCCTGGAGTTTATCTGTAGGGGGTTACAATGAGCAGTTCTTC
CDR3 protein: CAWSLSVGGYNEQFF

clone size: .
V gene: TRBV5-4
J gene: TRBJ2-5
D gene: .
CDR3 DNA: TGTGCCAGCACCTGGAGCCTAAGCCAAGAGACCCAGTACTTC
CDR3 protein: CASTWSLSQETQYF

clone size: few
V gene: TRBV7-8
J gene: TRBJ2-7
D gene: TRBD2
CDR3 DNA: TGTGCCAGCAGCCAATGGACTAGCGGGGGGATTCGGGAGGAGCAGTACTTC
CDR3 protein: CASSQWTSGGIREEQYF

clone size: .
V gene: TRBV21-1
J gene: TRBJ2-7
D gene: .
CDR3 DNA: TGTGCCAGCAGCAGCGGCAGGACACAAATATCAACCTACGAGCAGTACTTC
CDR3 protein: CASSSGRTQISTYEQYF

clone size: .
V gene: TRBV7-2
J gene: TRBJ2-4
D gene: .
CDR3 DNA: TGTGCCAGCAGCCAGGCAGGGGTTGCGGCCATTCAGTACTTC
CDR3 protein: CASSQAGVAAIQYF

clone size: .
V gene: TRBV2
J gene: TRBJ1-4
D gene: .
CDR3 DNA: TGTGCCAGCAGTGAACCGCGGTATGAAAAACTGTTTTTT
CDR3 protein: CASSEPRYEKLFF

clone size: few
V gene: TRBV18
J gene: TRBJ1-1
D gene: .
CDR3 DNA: TGTGCCAGCTCACGGGACGGGAGAGTGAACACTGAAGCTTTCTTT
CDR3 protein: CASSRDGRVNTEAFF

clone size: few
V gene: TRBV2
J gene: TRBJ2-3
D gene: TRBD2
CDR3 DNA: TGTGCCACTAGCGGGGGCACAGATACGCAGTATTTT
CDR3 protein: CATSGGTDTQYF

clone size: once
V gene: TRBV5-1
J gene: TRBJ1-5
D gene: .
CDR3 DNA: TGCGCCAGCAGCTTGGAGGGGCCGAGTAGCAATCAGCCCCAGCATTTT
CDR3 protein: CASSLEGPSSNQPQHF

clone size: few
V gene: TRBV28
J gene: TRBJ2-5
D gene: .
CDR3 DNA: TGTGCCAGCAGTCCTACCCGAGTCGGAGAGACCCAGTACTTC
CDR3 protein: CASSPTRVGETQYF

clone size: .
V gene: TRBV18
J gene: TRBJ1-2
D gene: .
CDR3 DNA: TGTGCCAGCTCGCCGGACAGATCGTTAAACTATGGCTACACCTTC
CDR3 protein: CASSPDRSLNYGYTF

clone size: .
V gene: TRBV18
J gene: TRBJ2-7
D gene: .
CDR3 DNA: TGTGCCAGCTCGGAGGGCTACGAGCAGTACTTC
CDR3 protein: CASSEGYEQYF

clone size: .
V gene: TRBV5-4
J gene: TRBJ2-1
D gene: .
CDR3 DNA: TGTGCCAGCAGCTTAGGGGGGGCACCCTCCTACAATGAGCAGTTCTTC
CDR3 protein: CASSLGGAPSYNEQFF